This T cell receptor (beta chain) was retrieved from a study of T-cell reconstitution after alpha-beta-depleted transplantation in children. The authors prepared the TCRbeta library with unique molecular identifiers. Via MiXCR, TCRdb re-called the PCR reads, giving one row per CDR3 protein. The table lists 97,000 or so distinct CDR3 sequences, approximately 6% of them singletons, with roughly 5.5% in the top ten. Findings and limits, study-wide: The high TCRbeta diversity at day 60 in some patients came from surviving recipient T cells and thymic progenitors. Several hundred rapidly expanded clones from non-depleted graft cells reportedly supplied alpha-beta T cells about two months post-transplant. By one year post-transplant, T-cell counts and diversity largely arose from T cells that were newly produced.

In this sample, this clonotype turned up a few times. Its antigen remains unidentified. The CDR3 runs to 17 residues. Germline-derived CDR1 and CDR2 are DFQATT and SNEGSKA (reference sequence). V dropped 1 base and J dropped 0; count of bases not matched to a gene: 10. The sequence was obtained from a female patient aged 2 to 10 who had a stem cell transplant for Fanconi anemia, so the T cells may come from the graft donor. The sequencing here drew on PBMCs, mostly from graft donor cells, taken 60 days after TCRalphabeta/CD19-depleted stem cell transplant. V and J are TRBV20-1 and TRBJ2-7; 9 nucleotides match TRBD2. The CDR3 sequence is CSARGRTSVALSYEQYF. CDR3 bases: TGCAGTGCTAGAGGAAGGACTAGCGTAGCACTCTCCTACGAGCAGTACTTC.